This is a list of T cell receptor beta chains from one sample in a study of T-cell memory formation after mild COVID-19. TCRdb reprocessed the 5' RACE reads via MiXCR and lists one record per CDR3 protein. Seen here are over 150,000 distinct CDR3 sequences, 15% to 20% observed once, and the top ten hold approximately 4%. Sequenced material: PBMCs or a T cell subset sorted from them (not recorded which). The receptors were gathered from a young man who had mild COVID-19 (a few samples of this study predate the infection). Cell type and time point are not known. Both conserved end residues are part of each CDR3.

j_call v_call cdr3_aa
TRBJ1-6 TRBV7-9 CASRGAGSLNSPLHF
TRBJ2-3 TRBV9 CASSTAYTDTQYF
TRBJ2-2 TRBV27 CASRVLAAETGELFF
TRBJ2-5 TRBV30 CAWQGLAEETQYF
TRBJ1-5 TRBV15 CATRDRGNQPQHF
TRBJ2-1 TRBV2 CASSEAWGGEQFF
TRBJ2-3 TRBV29-1 CSVIAGGPGDTQYF
TRBJ1-2 TRBV5-1 CASSPGTPQEGDYGYTF
TRBJ1-1 TRBV11-2 CASSPMTENTEAFF
TRBJ1-1 TRBV5-1 CASSPGVNTEAFF
TRBJ2-2 TRBV7-2 CASSSGPPNTGELFF
TRBJ1-4 TRBV4-1 CASSPAGLSNEKLFF
TRBJ1-1 TRBV5-1 CASSLVGDDTEAFF
TRBJ1-5 TRBV20-1 CSASSASGNQPQHF
TRBJ1-1 TRBV6-6 CASSPPRQGAGTEAFF
TRBJ1-2 TRBV20-1 CSATAGLLYGYTF
TRBJ2-1 TRBV9 CASSVAGREQFF
TRBJ2-3 TRBV7-2 CASSLYTDTQYF
TRBJ2-5 TRBV4-3 CASSQDWGETQYF
TRBJ2-7 TRBV27 CASSLPAAKPYEQYF
TRBJ1-1 TRBV6-2/TRBV6-3 CASSMTGFGITEAFF
TRBJ1-6 TRBV2 CASSEELRDSPLHF
TRBJ2-3 TRBV10-3 CAISELAGGGDTQYF
TRBJ2-2 TRBV7-3 CASSLGTSTGELFF
TRBJ2-2 TRBV5-1 CASSLDVTGELFF
TRBJ1-2 TRBV5-1 CASSLFGTGYGYTF
TRBJ1-6 TRBV20-1 CSAPQTGINSPLHF
TRBJ2-3 TRBV20-1 CSARYSGGPDTQYF
TRBJ2-3 TRBV2 CASSQKRGGPDTQYF
TRBJ1-2 TRBV20-1 CSASPTGTGNYGYTF
TRBJ1-6 TRBV4-1 CASSLGQGRDSPLHF
TRBJ1-1 TRBV5-1 CASSLEGPMNTEAFF
TRBJ2-3 TRBV29-1 CSVARGSGDTQYF
TRBJ2-1 TRBV29-1 CSVVVAPSSEVGEQFF
TRBJ2-1 TRBV7-9 CASSLLASSYNEQFF
TRBJ1-2 TRBV4-2 CASSLDRLNYGYTF
TRBJ1-3 TRBV6-2/TRBV6-3 CASSSTGGDNTIYF
TRBJ1-2 TRBV5-1 CASSADMNYGYTF
TRBJ1-4 TRBV12-3/TRBV12-4 CASSVTENEKLFF
TRBJ2-5 TRBV6-6 CASSYSGGEETQYF
TRBJ1-2 TRBV5-1 CASSLGSTGSGGYTF
TRBJ2-3 TRBV11-2 CASSLVSDTQYF
TRBJ2-5 TRBV6-2/TRBV6-3 CASSYFLETQYF
TRBJ1-5 TRBV6-5 CASSYSWGNQPQHF
TRBJ1-2 TRBV5-1 CASSLWTENYGYTF
TRBJ2-1 TRBV18 CASSPPNGGNEQFF
TRBJ1-1 TRBV6-5 CASSYSRYLNTEAFF
TRBJ2-5 TRBV6-5 CASSYSIPRQETQYF
TRBJ2-7 TRBV29-1 CSVVRGGHEQYF
TRBJ2-3 TRBV18 CASSPGTGRPDTQYF
TRBJ2-5 TRBV7-2 CASSSRTLETQYF
TRBJ1-2 TRBV18 CASSPGDHYGYTF
TRBJ2-1 TRBV29-1 CSVEDLGGQFF
TRBJ1-6 TRBV5-1 CASSTGQTSSYNSPLHF
TRBJ1-5 TRBV6-2/TRBV6-3 CASSYPLSAGGNQPQHF
TRBJ2-2 TRBV5-1 CASYLGLDATGELFF
TRBJ2-2 TRBV20-1 CSASGHLNTGELFF